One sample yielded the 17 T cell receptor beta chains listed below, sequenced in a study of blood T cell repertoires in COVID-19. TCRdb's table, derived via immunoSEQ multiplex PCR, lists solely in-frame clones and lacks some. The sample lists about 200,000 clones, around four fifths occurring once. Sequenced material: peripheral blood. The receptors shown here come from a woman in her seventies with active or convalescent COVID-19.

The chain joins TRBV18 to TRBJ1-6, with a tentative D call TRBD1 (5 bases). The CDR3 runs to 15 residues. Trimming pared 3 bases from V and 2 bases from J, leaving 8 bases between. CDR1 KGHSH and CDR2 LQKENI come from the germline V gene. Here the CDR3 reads CASSPGGTYNSPLHF. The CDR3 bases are TGTGCCAGCTCACCCGGGGGAACCTATAATTCACCCCTCCACTTT. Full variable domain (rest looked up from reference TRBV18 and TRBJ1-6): NAGVMQNPRHLVRRRGQEARLRCSPMKGHSHVYWYRQLPEEGLKFMVYLQKENIIDESGMPKERFSAEFPKEGPSILRIQQVVRGDSAAYFCASSPGGTYNSPLHFGNGTRLTVT.

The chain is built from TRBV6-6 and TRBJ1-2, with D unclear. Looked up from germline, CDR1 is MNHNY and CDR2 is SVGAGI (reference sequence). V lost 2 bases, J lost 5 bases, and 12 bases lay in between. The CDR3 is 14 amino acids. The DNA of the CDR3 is TGTGCCAGCAGTTACAGCACCGCGCCGTATGGCTACACCTTC. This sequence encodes CASSYSTAPYGYTF.

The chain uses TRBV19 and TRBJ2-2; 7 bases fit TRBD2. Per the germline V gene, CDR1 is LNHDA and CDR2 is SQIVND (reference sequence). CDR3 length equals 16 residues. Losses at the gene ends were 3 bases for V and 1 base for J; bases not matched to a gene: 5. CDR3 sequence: CASSIGASGNTGELFF. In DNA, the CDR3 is TGTGCCAGTAGTATCGGGGCTAGCGGGAACACCGGGGAGCTGTTTTTT.

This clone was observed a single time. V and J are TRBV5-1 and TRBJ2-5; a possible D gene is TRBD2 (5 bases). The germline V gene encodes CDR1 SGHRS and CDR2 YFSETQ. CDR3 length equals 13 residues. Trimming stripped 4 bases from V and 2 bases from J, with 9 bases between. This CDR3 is CASSGGLQETQYF. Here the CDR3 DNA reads TGCGCCAGCAGCGGTGGACTTCAAGAGACCCAGTACTTC.

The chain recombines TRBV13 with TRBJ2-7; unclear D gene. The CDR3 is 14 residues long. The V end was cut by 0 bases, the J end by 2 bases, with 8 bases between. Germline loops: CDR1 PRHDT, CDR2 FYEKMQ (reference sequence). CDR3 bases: TGTGCCAGCAGCTTAGGGCAGGTCCCCTACGAGCAGTACTTC. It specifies CASSLGQVPYEQYF.

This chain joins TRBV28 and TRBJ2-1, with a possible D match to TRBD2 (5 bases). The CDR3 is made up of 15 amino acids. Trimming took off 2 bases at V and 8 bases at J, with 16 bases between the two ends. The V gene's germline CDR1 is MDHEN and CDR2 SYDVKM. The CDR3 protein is CASSLTASRYHEQFF. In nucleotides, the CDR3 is TGTGCCAGCAGTTTAACCGCTAGCAGGTACCATGAGCAGTTCTTC.

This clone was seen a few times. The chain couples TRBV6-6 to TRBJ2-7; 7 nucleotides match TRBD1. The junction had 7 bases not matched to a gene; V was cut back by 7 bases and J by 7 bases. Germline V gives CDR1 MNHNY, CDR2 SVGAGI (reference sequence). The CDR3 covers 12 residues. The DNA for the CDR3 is TGTGCCAGCATAGGGGGCTGGGGAGAGCAGTACTTC. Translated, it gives CASIGGWGEQYF.

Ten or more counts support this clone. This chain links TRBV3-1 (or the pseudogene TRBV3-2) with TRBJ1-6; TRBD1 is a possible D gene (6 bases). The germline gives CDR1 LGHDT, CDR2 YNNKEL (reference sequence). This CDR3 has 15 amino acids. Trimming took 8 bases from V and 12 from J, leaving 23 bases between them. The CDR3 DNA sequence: TGTGCCAGCGGGCACCAGGACAGACGTCTCCTACCCCTCCACTTT. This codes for CASGHQDRRLLPLHF.

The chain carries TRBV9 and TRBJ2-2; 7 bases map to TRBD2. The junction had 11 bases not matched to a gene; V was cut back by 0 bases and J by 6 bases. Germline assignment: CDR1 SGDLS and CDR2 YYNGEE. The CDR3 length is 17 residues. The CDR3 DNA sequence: TGTGCCAGCAGCGTAGGGGAACGGGAGGTCGCGGCCGGGGAGCTGTTTTTT. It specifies CASSVGEREVAAGELFF.

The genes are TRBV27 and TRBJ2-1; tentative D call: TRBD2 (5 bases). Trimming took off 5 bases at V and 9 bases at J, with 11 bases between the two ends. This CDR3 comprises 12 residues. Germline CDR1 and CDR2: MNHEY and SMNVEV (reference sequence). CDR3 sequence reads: CASSNREPEQFF. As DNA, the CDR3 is TGTGCCAGCAGTAACCGGGAACCTGAGCAGTTCTTC.

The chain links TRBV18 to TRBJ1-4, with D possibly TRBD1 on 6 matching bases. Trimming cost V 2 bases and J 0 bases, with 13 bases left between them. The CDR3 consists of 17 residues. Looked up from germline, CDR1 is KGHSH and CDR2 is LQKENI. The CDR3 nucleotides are TGTGCCAGCTCACCAAGTCAGGGGCGATCAACTAATGAAAAACTGTTTTTT. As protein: CASSPSQGRSTNEKLFF.

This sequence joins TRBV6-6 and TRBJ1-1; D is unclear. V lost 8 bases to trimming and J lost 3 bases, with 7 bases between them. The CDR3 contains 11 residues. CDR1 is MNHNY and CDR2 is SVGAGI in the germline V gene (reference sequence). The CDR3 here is CASSVDTEAFF. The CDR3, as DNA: TGTGCCAGCTCGGTAGACACTGAAGCTTTCTTT.

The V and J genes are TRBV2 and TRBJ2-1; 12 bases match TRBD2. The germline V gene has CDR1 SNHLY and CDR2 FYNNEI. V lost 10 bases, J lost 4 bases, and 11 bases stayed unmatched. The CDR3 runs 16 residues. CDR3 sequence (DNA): TGTGCCACCGGGACTAGCGGGTTAATTGGGTACAATGAGCAGTTCTTC. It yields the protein CATGTSGLIGYNEQFF.

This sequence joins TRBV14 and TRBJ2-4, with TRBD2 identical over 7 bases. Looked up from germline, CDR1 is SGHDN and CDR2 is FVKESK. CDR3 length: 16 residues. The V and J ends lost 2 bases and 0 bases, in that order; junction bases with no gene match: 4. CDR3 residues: CASSQSVAGAKNIQYF. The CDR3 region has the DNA TGTGCCAGCAGCCAATCGGTAGCGGGAGCCAAAAACATTCAGTACTTC.

The CDR3 loop reads CASRLLAIGELFF. The CDR3 bases are TGTGCCAGCAGATTACTAGCGATCGGGGAGCTGTTTTTT. The chain has TRBV2 and TRBJ2-2; 7 bases match TRBD2. This CDR3 has 13 amino acids. After removal of 6 bases from V and 7 bases from J, the junction contained 5 bases not matched to a gene. Germline V lookup: CDR1 SNHLY, CDR2 FYNNEI.

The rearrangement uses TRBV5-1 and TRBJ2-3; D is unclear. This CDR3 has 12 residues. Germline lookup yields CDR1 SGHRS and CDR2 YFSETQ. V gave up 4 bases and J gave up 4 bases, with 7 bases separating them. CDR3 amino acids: CASSPSADTQYF. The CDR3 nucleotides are TGCGCCAGCAGCCCCTCTGCAGATACGCAGTATTTT.

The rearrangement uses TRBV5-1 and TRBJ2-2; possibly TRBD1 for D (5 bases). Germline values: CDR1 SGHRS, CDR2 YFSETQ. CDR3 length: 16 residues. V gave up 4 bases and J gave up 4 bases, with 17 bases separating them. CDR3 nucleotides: TGCGCCAGCAGCGACAGTCTATCCCACGGCACCGGGGAGCTGTTTTTT. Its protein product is CASSDSLSHGTGELFF.